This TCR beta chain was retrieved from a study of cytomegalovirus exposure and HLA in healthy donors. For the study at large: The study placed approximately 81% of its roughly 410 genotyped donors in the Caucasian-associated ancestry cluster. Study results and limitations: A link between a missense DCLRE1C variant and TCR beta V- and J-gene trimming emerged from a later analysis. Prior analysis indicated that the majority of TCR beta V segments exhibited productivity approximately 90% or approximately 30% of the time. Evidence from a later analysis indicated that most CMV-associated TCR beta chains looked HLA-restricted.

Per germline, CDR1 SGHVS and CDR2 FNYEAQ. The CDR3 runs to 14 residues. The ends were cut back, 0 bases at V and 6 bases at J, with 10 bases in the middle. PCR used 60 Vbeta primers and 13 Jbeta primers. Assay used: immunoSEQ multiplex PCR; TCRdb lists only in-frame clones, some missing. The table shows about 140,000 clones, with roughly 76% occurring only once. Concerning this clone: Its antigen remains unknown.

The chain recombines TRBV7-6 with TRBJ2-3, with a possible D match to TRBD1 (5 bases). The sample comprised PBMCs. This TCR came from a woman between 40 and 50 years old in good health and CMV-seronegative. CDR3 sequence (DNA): TGTGCCAGCAGCTTAGCAGGGGCAGGGGATACGCAGTATTTT. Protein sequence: CASSLAGAGDTQYF.